The rows below give T cell receptor beta chains drawn from one sample of a study of T cell repertoires in cytomegalovirus infection. TCRdb fed the reads into MiXCR, producing one record per CDR3 protein. The sample consists of some 700,000 distinct CDR3 sequences, under 40% of them appearing once. Material for sequencing was PBMCs. These receptors were collected from a human donor in good health (CMV status not recorded). Some clones in this sample may be carry-over from other donors' samples. Both conserved end residues are part of each CDR3. The D gene is left open where the match is weak. Rows may omit the clone size; those that give it use once, few, many or a size class.

TRBD1,TRBV27,.,TRBJ1-2,TGTGCCAGCAGTTTAGGGGGACAGGGGGCCAACTATGGCTACACCTTC,CASSLGGQGANYGYTF
.,TRBV27,few,TRBJ2-7,TGTGCCAGCAGTCAGCCGGGACTCTTCTACGAGCAGTACTTC,CASSQPGLFYEQYF
TRBD1,TRBV7-8,many,TRBJ2-4,TGTGCCAGCAGCCAGGGACAGGTCGGGTGGTCCAAAAACATTCAGTACTTC,CASSQGQVGWSKNIQYF
TRBD1,TRBV6-6,.,TRBJ1-2,TGTGCCAGCAGTTACCAGCCTCCGGGACAGAACTATGGCTACACCTTC,CASSYQPPGQNYGYTF
TRBD2,TRBV2,.,TRBJ2-1,TGTGCCAGCAGTCCCTGGGGGACTAGCGGGAGGGCCGTCCAGTTCTTC,CASSPWGTSGRAVQFF
TRBD1,TRBV12-3/TRBV12-4,many,TRBJ1-2,TGTGCCAGCAGTGATGGACAGGCGTCGATAGGTGGCTACACCTTC,CASSDGQASIGGYTF
.,TRBV7-6,.,TRBJ2-5,TGTGCCAGCAGCCCCGGGACTTACAAGTACCAAGAGACCCAGTACTTC,CASSPGTYKYQETQYF
.,TRBV7-8,many,TRBJ1-1,TGTGCCAGCAGCCCAACAGGGCCGGGCACTGAAGCTTTCTTT,CASSPTGPGTEAFF
.,TRBV11-2,.,TRBJ2-1,TGTGCCAGCAGCTTAGATGCGGCGGGTTCACCCTACAATGAGCAGTTCTTC,CASSLDAAGSPYNEQFF
TRBD1,TRBV28,few,TRBJ2-4,TGTGCCAGCAGTCTGACAGGGAGTAGAGCCAAAAACATTCAGTACTTC,CASSLTGSRAKNIQYF